This TCR beta chain appears in the sequencing data of a study of T cells in Graves' hyperthyroidism and ophthalmopathy. This clonotype was recorded at least ten times. Its matching antigen is unknown. Uncontrolled infection, other autoimmune disease, pregnancy or lactation disqualified patients from enrolment. 8.5 to 10 ml of fresh peripheral blood supplied the PBMCs. CDR3 length: 15 residues. The trim removed 0 bases at V and 4 bases at J, leaving 1 base unmatched. Germline CDR1 and CDR2: KGHSH and LQKENI. TCR beta CDR3 regions were amplified from RNA. The primer set for the first-round RT-PCR of the TCR CDR3 was HTBI. TCRdb recomputed calls from the multiplex PCR reads with MiXCR, one row per CDR3 protein. The sample includes about 400,000 distinct CDR3 sequences, around an eighth of them seen just once. Notes on the study in general: Most thyroid clonotypes that were expanded above 0.001 also turned up in blood. A model of 13 V-J pairs discriminated ophthalmopathy from stable hyperthyroidism.

The chain employs TRBV18 and TRBJ2-7; the match to TRBD2 covers 12 bases. Sequenced input: blood. The sequence derives from a man aged 45-65 years with Graves' ophthalmopathy. In nucleotides, the CDR3 is TGTGCCAGCTCACCACCGGGGACTAGCGGGTACGAGCAGTACTTC. This codes for CASSPPGTSGYEQYF.